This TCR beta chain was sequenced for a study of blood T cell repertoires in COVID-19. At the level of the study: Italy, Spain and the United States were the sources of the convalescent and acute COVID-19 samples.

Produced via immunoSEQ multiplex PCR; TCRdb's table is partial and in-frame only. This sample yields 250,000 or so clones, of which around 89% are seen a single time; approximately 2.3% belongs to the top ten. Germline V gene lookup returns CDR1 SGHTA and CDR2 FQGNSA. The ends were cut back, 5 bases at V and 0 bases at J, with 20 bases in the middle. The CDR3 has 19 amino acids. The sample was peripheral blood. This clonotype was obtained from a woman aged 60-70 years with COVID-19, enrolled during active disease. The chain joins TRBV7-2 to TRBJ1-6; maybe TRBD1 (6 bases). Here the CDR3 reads CASSPIRGWGSSYNSPLHF. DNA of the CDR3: TGTGCCAGCAGCCCGATCAGGGGTTGGGGGAGCTCCTATAATTCACCCCTCCACTTT.